The sequence of this TCR beta chain was determined in a study of cytomegalovirus exposure and HLA in healthy donors. Overall study results and limits: Across HLA loci, a later analysis found differing TCR association rates, with DRB1 most and HLA-C fewest. CMV serostatus was the sole immune exposure data available. Most TCR beta V segments were productive about 87% or about 30% of the time in an earlier analysis.

PCR amplification relied on 60 Vbeta primers (plus 13 Jbeta primers). The assay was immunoSEQ multiplex PCR, and TCRdb's table has in-frame clones only and misses some. The table lists some 200,000 clones, roughly 73% of them singletons. A remark on this clone: Its antigen is unidentified.

Whereas donors were nominally healthy upon sampling, unrecorded immune exposures were probable. The specimen was PBMCs. The sequence was collected from a young woman in good health and CMV-seronegative.

DNA of the CDR3: TGTGCCAGCAGCTTCACTGGGGGGGGTAGCGGGATCTCCTACAATGAGCAGTTCTTC. Translation: CASSFTGGGSGISYNEQFF. The rearrangement uses TRBV11-2 and TRBJ2-1; 8 nucleotides match TRBD2. In germline, CDR1 is SGHAT, CDR2 FQNNGV. The CDR3 sequence is 19 residues long. Trimming removed 3 bases from V and 0 bases from J; junction bases left unmatched: 13.